This T cell receptor (beta chain) appears in the sequencing data of a study of blood T cell repertoires in COVID-19 (dated by TCRdb to 2020 to 2021). The study in broad terms: The collaborator samples originated in the United States, Italy and Spain and spanned the acute and convalescent phases of COVID-19. The prospective study material was composed of cDNA or gDNA derived from T cells, B-cell-depleted T cells, or PBMCs. Deeply sampled blood TCRbeta repertoires from subjects exposed to, actively infected with, or recovered from COVID-19 were included in the dataset. The repertoires were released in a freely available public database intended as a resource for research on the immune response to SARS-CoV-2. Samples came from the ongoing ImmuneRACE study (first 160 participants) plus 1,254 subjects from 6 global collaborators. The sample metadata nearly always contained a de-identified subject ID, COVID-19 status, age in years and sex. Where HLA class I and class II types were available, the types were taken from metadata supplied by the sample provider, not from assay-based typing. General findings and caveats noted by the study authors: The amount of clinical and demographic metadata varied by source and participant and was provided uncurated.

TCRbeta CDR3 regions were amplified from genomic DNA by means of the immunoSEQ Assay, a bias-controlled multiplex PCR. The paper's processing steps were these. The number of nucleated cells in each sample was estimated by amplification of reference gene primers within the assay. To quantify the absolute abundance of each unique TCRbeta CDR3 rearrangement, sequence reads were collapsed and filtered. Productive Simpson clonality was computed per sample as the square root of Simpson's diversity index over productive rearrangements. TCRdb retrieved this table from immuneACCESS and kept in-frame rearrangements only. Not all clones are present; in checked studies, unresolved V genes account for under half, and no reason is known for the remainder. V and J calls and clone size are as listed in that table; D and trimming were resolved from the DNA. The sample table holds 130,000 to 150,000 clones, of which approximately 80% were seen once. The ten largest account for about 2% of the sample.

The collaborating institutions used their own protocols to collect whole blood in K2EDTA tubes. For TCRbeta analysis, collaborator samples were shipped as frozen whole blood, as isolated PBMCs, or as DNA extracted from either sample type. The CDR3 covers 13 residues, taking in both the cysteine and the phenylalanine. Only the CDR3 DNA stays, 39 bases, in frame from base 1. Per the germline V gene, SGHTA is the CDR1 and FQGNSA is the CDR2. Deletion took 2 bases off V and 6 bases off J, with a span of 7 bases between the germline ends. Regarding this clone: What antigen it recognizes has not been identified. Base qualities are missing; no much larger clone stands one base away.

This sequence was found in an older woman with acute or convalescent COVID-19. The rearrangement combines TRBV7-2 with TRBJ2-2; TRBD2 might be the D gene, on 5 matching bases. The sequencing sample was made of peripheral blood. The DNA sequence reads TGTGCCAGCAGCTTACTAGCTCCCGGGGAGCTGTTTTTT. It codes for CASSLLAPGELFF. Where the CDR3 stops, the reference TRBV7-2 and TRBJ2-2 genes take over; the full variable domain is GAGVSQSPSNKVTEKGKDVELRCDPISGHTALYWYRQSLGQGLEFLIYFQGNSAPDKSGLPSDRFSAERTGGSVSTLTIQRTQQEDSAVYLCASSLLAPGELFFGEGSRLTVL.